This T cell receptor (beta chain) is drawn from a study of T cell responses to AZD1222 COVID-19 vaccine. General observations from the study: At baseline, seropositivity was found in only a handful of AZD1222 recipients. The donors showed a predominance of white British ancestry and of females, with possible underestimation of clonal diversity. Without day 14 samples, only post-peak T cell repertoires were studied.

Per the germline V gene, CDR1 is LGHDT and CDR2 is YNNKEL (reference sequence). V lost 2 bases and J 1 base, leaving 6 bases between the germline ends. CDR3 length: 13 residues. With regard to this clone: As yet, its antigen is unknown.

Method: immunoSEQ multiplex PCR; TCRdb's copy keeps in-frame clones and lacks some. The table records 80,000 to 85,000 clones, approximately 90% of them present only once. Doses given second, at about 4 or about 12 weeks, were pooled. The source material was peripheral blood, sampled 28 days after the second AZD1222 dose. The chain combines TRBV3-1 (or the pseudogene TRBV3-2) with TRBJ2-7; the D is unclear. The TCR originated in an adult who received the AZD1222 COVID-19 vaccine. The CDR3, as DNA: TGTGCCAGCAGCCAACTGGGATCCTACGAGCAGTACTTC. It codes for CASSQLGSYEQYF.